The rows below give T cell receptor beta chains drawn from one sample of a study of tumor and adjacent non-tumor tissue in lung cancer. TCRdb reprocessed the multiplex PCR reads via MiXCR and lists one record per CDR3 protein. The data hold 55,000 to 65,000 distinct CDR3 sequences, with about 56% observed a single time. Sequenced material: distant non-tumor lung tissue. These TCRs come from a man aged 70 or older with non-small cell lung cancer. CDR3s include the opening cysteine and the closing phenylalanine or tryptophan. The D gene is left open where the match is weak. A clone size is listed for some rows: how often the clone was seen (once, few, many), or a class if it is expanded.

CDR3 protein: CVSNRLAGVYNEQFF
CDR3 DNA: TGTGTCAGCAACAGACTAGCGGGAGTCTACAATGAGCAGTTCTTC
V gene: TRBV12-3/TRBV12-4
J gene: TRBJ2-1
D gene: TRBD2
clone size: .

CDR3 protein: CASSREYQESQYF
CDR3 DNA: TGTGCCAGCAGTCGGGAGTACCAAGAGAGCCAGTACTTC
V gene: TRBV5-4
J gene: TRBJ2-5
D gene: .
clone size: .

CDR3 protein: CASSPIPGLDNEQYF
CDR3 DNA: TGTGCCAGCAGTCCCATTCCGGGACTAGACAACGAGCAGTACTTC
V gene: TRBV11-2
J gene: TRBJ2-7
D gene: TRBD2
clone size: .

CDR3 protein: CASSLNVNTEAFF
CDR3 DNA: TGTGCCAGCAGCTTAAACGTGAACACTGAAGCTTTCTTT
V gene: TRBV11-2
J gene: TRBJ1-1
D gene: .
clone size: many

CDR3 protein: CASTRGDPLKTQYF
CDR3 DNA: TGTGCCAGCACCCGGGGTGATCCATTAAAGACCCAGTACTTC
V gene: TRBV11-1
J gene: TRBJ2-5
D gene: .
clone size: .

CDR3 protein: CACGTREQYF
CDR3 DNA: TGTGCCTGCGGGACTAGAGAGCAGTACTTC
V gene: TRBV30
J gene: TRBJ2-7
D gene: TRBD2
clone size: many

CDR3 protein: CTSNQIIGLAGALETQYF
CDR3 DNA: TGTACCAGCAACCAGATTATCGGACTAGCGGGGGCCTTAGAGACCCAGTACTTC
V gene: TRBV11-1
J gene: TRBJ2-5
D gene: TRBD2
clone size: .

CDR3 protein: CASSLLAANTGALFF
CDR3 DNA: TGCGCCAGCAGCTTACTAGCGGCGAACACCGGGGCGCTGTTTTTT
V gene: TRBV11-2
J gene: TRBJ2-2
D gene: TRBD2
clone size: .

CDR3 protein: CASSTLAGSSYNKQSF
CDR3 DNA: TGTGCCAGCAGCACTTTAGCGGGGAGCTCCTACAATAAGCAGTCCTTC
V gene: TRBV11-1
J gene: TRBJ2-1
D gene: TRBD2
clone size: .

CDR3 protein: CAIGQGSGERYF
CDR3 DNA: TGTGCCATTGGACAGGGGTCGGGCGAGCGGTACTTC
V gene: TRBV7-8
J gene: TRBJ2-7
D gene: TRBD1
clone size: .

CDR3 protein: CASWVKGEGDTQYF
CDR3 DNA: TGTGCTAGCTGGGTGAAGGGTGAGGGAGATACGCAGTATTTT
V gene: TRBV11-2
J gene: TRBJ2-3
D gene: .
clone size: many

CDR3 protein: CASSSSPSEQPQHF
CDR3 DNA: TGTGCCAGCAGTTCGAGTCCCTCGGAGCAGCCCCAGCATTTT
V gene: TRBV12-3/TRBV12-4
J gene: TRBJ1-5
D gene: .
clone size: medium-sized

CDR3 protein: CASKFANTGELFF
CDR3 DNA: TGTGCCAGCAAGTTCGCGAACACCGGGGAGCTGTTTTTT
V gene: TRBV6-5
J gene: TRBJ2-2
D gene: .
clone size: few

CDR3 protein: CAKSLSSNTEAFF
CDR3 DNA: TGTGCCAAGAGCTTATCATCGAACACTGAAGCTTTCTTT
V gene: TRBV11-3
J gene: TRBJ1-1
D gene: .
clone size: .

CDR3 protein: CASSKAGGPYEQFF
CDR3 DNA: TGTGCCAGCAGTAAAGCGGGAGGGCCCTATGAGCAGTTCTTC
V gene: TRBV7-9
J gene: TRBJ2-1
D gene: TRBD2
clone size: few

CDR3 protein: CASNLNRGGYIEQFF
CDR3 DNA: TGTGCCAGCAACTTGAATAGAGGGGGGTACATTGAGCAGTTCTTC
V gene: TRBV5-6
J gene: TRBJ2-1
D gene: .
clone size: .

CDR3 protein: CASTPGGNTEVFF
CDR3 DNA: TGTGCCAGCACCCCCGGGGGGAACACTGAAGTCTTCTTT
V gene: TRBV6-5
J gene: TRBJ1-1
D gene: .
clone size: .